The 6 T cell receptor beta chains listed next were all sequenced from one sample in a study of CD8+ T cells in alopecia areata. In each case, RNA was isolated and then reverse transcribed into cDNA as the sequencing template. The assay was immunoSEQ multiplex PCR, and TCRdb's table has in-frame clones only and misses some. The repertoire has roughly 110,000 clones, 56% of them found once; the top ten carry about 3.4%. Treatment reported: oral pan-JAK inhibitor, 5-10 mg twice daily. The sequencing used CD4+ T cells sorted from blood, collected at week 24, from a patient treated with tofacitinib. The receptors stem from a human donor with alopecia areata.

The chain recombines TRBV5-1 with TRBJ2-3, with D possibly matching TRBD1 (6 bases). The CDR3 contains 15 residues. Germline V gene lookup returns CDR1 SGHRS and CDR2 YFSETQ. Trimming stripped 2 bases from V and 3 bases from J, with 13 bases between. The CDR3 protein is CASSLAGVETDTQYF. The CDR3 DNA reads TGCGCCAGCAGCTTAGCAGGGGTGGAGACAGATACGCAGTATTTT.

In nucleotides, the CDR3 is TGTGCCAGTAGGGACAGGGTTCTCTATGGCTACACCTTC. Translated, it gives CASRDRVLYGYTF. The rearrangement joins TRBV19 to TRBJ1-2, with 8 bases lining up with TRBD1. CDR1 and CDR2 (germline): LNHDA, SQIVND (reference sequence). Germline trimming cut 6 bases from V and 4 bases from J; bases unmatched to any gene: 4. The CDR3 spans 13 residues. Looking up the rest from reference TRBV19 and TRBJ1-2 gives the full variable domain: DGGITQSPKYLFRKEGQNVTLSCEQNLNHDAMYWYRQDPGQGLRLIYYSQIVNDFQKGDIAEGYSVSREKKESFPLTVTSAQKNPTAFYLCASRDRVLYGYTFGSGTRLTVV.

This clone came up a few times. The chain links TRBV29-1 to TRBJ2-3, with D hard to call. V shed 5 bases and J shed 8 bases, with 14 bases lying between them. This CDR3 contains 12 residues. Germline-derived CDR1 and CDR2 are SQVTM and ANQGSEA. Here the CDR3 reads CSVLANGPTQYF. The CDR3 DNA sequence: TGCAGCGTTCTTGCCAACGGCCCTACGCAGTATTTT.

The V gene is TRBV7-2, the J gene TRBJ1-1; tentatively, D is TRBD1 (5 bases). The CDR3 runs 15 residues. Trimming stripped 1 base from V and 1 base from J, with 10 bases between. Germline V gives CDR1 SGHTA, CDR2 FQGNSA. CDR3 DNA: TGTGCCAGCAGCTTAGTCGCAGGGTCGAACACTGAAGCTTTCTTT. Translation gives CASSLVAGSNTEAFF.

The chain links TRBV29-1 to TRBJ1-1; perhaps TRBD1 as D (5 bases). The germline gives CDR1 SQVTM, CDR2 ANQGSEA. Trimming pared 4 bases from V and 4 bases from J, leaving 13 bases between. The CDR3 covers 13 residues. Here the CDR3 reads CSVAGTAGTEAFF. The CDR3, as DNA: TGCAGCGTTGCAGGGACCGCGGGCACTGAAGCTTTCTTT.

The V and J genes are TRBV7-2 and TRBJ2-5; 8 nucleotides line up with TRBD2. The CDR3 spans 13 residues. Germline V gene data show CDR1 as SGHTA and CDR2 as FQGNSA. Germline trimming cut 6 bases from V and 7 bases from J; bases unmatched to any gene: 7. CDR3: CASRAPGGGTQYF. For the CDR3, the DNA is TGTGCCAGCAGGGCCCCGGGAGGGGGGACCCAGTACTTC. The variable domain in full, with the rest retrieved from reference TRBV7-2 and TRBJ2-5, is GAGVSQSPSNKVTEKGKDVELRCDPISGHTALYWYRQSLGQGLEFLIYFQGNSAPDKSGLPSDRFSAERTGGSVSTLTIQRTQQEDSAVYLCASRAPGGGTQYFGPGTRLLVL.